This T cell receptor beta chain was profiled in a study of human T cells and chemical hapten exposure. The table lists this clonotype with a few counts. Time point denoted: patch test 1, 2 weeks after DPC sensitization. As to treatment: therapeutic diphenylcyclopropenone sensitization with weekly scalp DPC. Blood was drawn before each patch test was applied. With 5 bases clipped from V and 5 bases from J, the junction kept 7 bases outside the gene matches. CDR3 length equals 14 residues. CDR1 SQVTM and CDR2 ANQGSEA come from the germline V gene. TCRdb analysed the RACE reads with MiXCR anew, one entry per CDR3 protein. The sample yields 150,000 to 200,000 distinct CDR3 sequences, around 15% seen once.

This rearrangement joins TRBV29-1 to TRBJ2-1, with TRBD2 matching over 9 bases. The sequenced sample was whole blood, obtained in connection with sensitization to the hapten diphenylcyclopropenone (DPC). The receptor was isolated from a woman aged 30 to 39 with alopecia areata. Some clones in this sample may be carry-over from other donors' samples. The CDR3 coding sequence is TGCAGCGTTAACGGCCTAGCGGGAAACAATGAGCAGTTCTTC. It codes for CSVNGLAGNNEQFF.